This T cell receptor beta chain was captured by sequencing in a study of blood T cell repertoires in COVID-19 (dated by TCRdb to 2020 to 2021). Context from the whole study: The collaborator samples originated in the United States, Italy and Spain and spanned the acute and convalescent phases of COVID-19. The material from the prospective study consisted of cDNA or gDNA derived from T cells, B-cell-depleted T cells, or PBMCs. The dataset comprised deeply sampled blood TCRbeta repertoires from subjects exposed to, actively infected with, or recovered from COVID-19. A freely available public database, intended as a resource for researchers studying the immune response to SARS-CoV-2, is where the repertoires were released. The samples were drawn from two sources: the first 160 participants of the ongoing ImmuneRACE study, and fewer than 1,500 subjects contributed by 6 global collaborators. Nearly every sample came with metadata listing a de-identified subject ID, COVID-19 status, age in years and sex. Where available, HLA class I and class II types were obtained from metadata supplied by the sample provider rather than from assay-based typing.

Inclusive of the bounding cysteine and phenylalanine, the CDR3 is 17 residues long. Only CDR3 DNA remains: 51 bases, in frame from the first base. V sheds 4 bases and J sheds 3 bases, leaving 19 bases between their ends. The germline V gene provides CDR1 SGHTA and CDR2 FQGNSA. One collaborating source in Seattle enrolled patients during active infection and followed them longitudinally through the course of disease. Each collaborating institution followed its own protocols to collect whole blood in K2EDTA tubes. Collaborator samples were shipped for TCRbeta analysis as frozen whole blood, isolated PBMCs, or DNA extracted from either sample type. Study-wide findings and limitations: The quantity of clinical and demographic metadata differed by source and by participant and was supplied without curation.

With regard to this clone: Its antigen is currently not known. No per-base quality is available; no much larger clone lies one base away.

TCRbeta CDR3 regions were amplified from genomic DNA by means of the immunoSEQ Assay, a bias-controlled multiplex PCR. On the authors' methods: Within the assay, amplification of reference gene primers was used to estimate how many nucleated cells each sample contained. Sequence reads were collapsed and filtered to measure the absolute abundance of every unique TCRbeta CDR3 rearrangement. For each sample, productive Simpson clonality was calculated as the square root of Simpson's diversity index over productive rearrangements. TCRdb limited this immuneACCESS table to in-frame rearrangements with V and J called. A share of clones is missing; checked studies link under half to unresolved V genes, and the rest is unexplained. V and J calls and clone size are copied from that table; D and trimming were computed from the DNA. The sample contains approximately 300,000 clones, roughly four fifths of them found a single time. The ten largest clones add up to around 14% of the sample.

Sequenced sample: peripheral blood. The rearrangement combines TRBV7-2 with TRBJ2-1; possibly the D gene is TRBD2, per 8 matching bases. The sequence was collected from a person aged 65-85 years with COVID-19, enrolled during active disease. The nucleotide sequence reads TGTGCCAGCAGCTACGGGAGGGGGCAGAGAAACTACAATGAGCAGTTCTTC. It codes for CASSYGRGQRNYNEQFF. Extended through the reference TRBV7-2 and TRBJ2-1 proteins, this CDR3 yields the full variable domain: GAGVSQSPSNKVTEKGKDVELRCDPISGHTALYWYRQSLGQGLEFLIYFQGNSAPDKSGLPSDRFSAERTGGSVSTLTIQRTQQEDSAVYLCASSYGRGQRNYNEQFFGPGTRLTVL.